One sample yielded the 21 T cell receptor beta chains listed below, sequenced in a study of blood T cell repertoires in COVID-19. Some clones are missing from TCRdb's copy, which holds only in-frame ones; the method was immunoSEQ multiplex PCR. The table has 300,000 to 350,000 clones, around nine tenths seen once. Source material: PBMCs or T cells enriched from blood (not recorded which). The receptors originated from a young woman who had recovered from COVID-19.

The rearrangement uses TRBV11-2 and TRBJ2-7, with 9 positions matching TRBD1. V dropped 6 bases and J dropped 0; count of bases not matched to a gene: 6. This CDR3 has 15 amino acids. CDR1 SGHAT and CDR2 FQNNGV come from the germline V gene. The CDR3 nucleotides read TGTGCCAGCAGACGGGACAGGGAACCCTCCTACGAGCAGTACTTC. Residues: CASRRDREPSYEQYF.

The CDR3 region is CASSLGPAGNQPQHF. CDR3 DNA: TGTGCCAGCAGTTTGGGCCCAGCGGGCAATCAGCCCCAGCATTTT. The chain employs TRBV27 and TRBJ1-5; no clear D gene. V was pared by 3 bases and J by 2 bases, with 11 bases between. The CDR3 is 15 residues long. Looked up from germline, CDR1 is MNHEY and CDR2 is SMNVEV (reference sequence).

CDR3 nucleotides: TGTGCCAGCAGCGTAGAAGGGGGCTCCGAAACTGAAGCTTTCTTT. This sequence encodes CASSVEGGSETEAFF. The chain has TRBV9 and TRBJ1-1, with 7 bases fitting TRBD1. The CDR3 is made up of 15 amino acids. V shed 0 bases, J shed 5 bases, and the junction held 7 bases outside the gene matches. Germline V CDR1 and CDR2: SGDLS, YYNGEE.

CDR3 in DNA: TGTGCCAGCAGCTCGGGGACTAGCGACTCCTACGAGCAGTACTTC. Amino acid sequence: CASSSGTSDSYEQYF. The V and J genes are TRBV7-6 and TRBJ2-7; TRBD2 matches at 10 bases. The CDR3 has 15 amino acids. CDR1 is SGHVS, CDR2 FNYEAQ, per germline. The J segment lost 0 bases and the V segment lost 4 bases, leaving 3 bases of the junction unmatched.

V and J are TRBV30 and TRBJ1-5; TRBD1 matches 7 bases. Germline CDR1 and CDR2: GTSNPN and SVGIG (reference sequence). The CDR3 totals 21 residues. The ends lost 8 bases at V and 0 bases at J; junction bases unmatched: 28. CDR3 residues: CAAPPRGKRGAHLYSNQPQHF. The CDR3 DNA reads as TGTGCCGCCCCTCCCAGGGGGAAGCGAGGGGCCCACCTCTATAGCAATCAGCCCCAGCATTTT.

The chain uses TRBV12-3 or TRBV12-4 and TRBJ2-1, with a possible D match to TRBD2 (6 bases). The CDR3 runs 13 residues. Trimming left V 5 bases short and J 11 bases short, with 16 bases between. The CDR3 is CASSPPGLRKQFF. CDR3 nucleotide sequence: TGTGCCAGCAGTCCTCCCGGACTAAGAAAGCAGTTCTTC.

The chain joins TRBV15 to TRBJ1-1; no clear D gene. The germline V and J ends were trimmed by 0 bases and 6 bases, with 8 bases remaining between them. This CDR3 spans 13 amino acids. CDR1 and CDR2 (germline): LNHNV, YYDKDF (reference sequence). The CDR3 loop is CATSRDHGAEAFF. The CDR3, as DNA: TGTGCCACCAGCAGAGATCACGGGGCTGAAGCTTTCTTT.

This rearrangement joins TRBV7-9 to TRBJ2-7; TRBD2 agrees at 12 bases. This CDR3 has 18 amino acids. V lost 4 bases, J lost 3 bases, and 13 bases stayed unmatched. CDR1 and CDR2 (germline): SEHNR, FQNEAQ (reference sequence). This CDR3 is CASSSPGLAGTNHYEQYF. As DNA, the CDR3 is TGTGCCAGCAGCTCGCCAGGACTAGCGGGGACAAATCACTACGAGCAGTACTTC.

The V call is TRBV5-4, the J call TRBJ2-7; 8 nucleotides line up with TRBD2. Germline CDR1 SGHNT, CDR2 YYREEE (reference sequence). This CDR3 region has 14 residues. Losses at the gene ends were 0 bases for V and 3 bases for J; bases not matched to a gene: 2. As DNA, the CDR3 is TGTGCCAGCAGCTTGGGGACTAGCCTCTACGAGCAGTACTTC. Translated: CASSLGTSLYEQYF.

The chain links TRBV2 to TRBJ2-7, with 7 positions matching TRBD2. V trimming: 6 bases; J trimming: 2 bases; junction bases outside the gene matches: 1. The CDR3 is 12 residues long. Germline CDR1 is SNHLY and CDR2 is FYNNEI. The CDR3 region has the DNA TGTGCCAGCAGGGGACTAACCTACGAGCAGTACTTC. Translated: CASRGLTYEQYF.

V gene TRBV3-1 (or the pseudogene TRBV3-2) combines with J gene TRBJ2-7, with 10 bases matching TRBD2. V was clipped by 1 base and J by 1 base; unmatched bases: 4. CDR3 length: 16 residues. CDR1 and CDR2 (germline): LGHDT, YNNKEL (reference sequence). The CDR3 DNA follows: TGTGCCAGCAGCCAAGTGGAACTAGCGGGGTCCTACGAGCAGTACTTC. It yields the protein CASSQVELAGSYEQYF.

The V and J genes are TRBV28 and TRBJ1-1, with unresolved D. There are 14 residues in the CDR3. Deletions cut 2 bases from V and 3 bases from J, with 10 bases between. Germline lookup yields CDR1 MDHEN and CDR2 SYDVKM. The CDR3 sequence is CASSLRSRDTEAFF. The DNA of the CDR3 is TGTGCCAGCAGTTTAAGGTCGAGGGACACTGAAGCTTTCTTT.

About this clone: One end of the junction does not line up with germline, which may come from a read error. CDR3: CASRLSGTPSYEQYF. The DNA of the CDR3 is TGTGCCAGCAGATTATCCGGGACACCCTCCTACGAGCAGTACTTC. The chain recombines TRBV28 with TRBJ2-7; tentatively, D is TRBD1 (6 bases). CDR3 length: 15 amino acids. Germline values: CDR1 MDHEN, CDR2 SYDVKM.

CDR3 sequence: CASSLDNNIQAFF. The DNA of the CDR3 is TGTGCCAGCAGCTTAGATAATAATATTCAAGCTTTCTTT. The V and J genes are TRBV11-1 and TRBJ1-1; D call uncertain. CDR3 length: 13 residues. Trimming shortened V by 1 base and J by 9 bases, and 12 bases separated the two germline ends. Germline CDR1 reads SGHAT; CDR2 reads FQDESV (reference sequence).

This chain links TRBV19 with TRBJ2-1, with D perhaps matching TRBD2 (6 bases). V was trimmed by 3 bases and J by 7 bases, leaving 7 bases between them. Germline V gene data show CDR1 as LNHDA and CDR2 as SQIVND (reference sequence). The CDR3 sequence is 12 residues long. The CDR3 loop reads CASSIRENEQFF. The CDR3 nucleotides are TGTGCCAGTAGTATCCGGGAGAATGAGCAGTTCTTC.

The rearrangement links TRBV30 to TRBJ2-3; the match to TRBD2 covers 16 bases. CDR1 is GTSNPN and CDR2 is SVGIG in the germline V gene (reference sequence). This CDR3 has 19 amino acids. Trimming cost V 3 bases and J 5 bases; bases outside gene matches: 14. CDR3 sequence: CAWRPRPGLAGGPVDTQYF. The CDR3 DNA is TGTGCCTGGAGGCCCCGACCGGGACTAGCGGGAGGGCCGGTAGATACGCAGTATTTT.

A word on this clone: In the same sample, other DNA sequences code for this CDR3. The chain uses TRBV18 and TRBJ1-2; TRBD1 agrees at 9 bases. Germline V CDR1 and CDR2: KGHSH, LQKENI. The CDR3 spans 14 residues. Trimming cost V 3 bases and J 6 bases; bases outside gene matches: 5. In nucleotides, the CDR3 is TGTGCCAGCTCACCCCTGGGACAGGGTAATGGCTACACCTTC. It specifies CASSPLGQGNGYTF.

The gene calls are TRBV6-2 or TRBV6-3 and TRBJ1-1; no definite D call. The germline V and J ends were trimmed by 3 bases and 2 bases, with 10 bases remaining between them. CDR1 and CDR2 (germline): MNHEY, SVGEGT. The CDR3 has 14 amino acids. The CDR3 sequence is CASSYLGVNTEAFF. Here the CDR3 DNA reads TGTGCCAGCAGTTATCTCGGGGTTAACACTGAAGCTTTCTTT.

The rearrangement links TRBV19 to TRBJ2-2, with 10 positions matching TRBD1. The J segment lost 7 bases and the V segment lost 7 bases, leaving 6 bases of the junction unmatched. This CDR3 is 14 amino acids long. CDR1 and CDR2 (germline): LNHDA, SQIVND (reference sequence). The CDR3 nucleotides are TGTGCCAGTAACCGACAGGGGGCCGTCGGGGAGCTGTTTTTT. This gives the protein CASNRQGAVGELFF.

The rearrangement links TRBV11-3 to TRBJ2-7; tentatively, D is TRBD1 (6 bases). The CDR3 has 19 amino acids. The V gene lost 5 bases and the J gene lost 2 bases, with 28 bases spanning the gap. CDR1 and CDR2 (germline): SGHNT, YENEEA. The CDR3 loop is CASSPGVSVATHEAYEQYF. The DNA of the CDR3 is TGTGCCAGCAGCCCAGGGGTTTCGGTGGCTACTCACGAAGCCTACGAGCAGTACTTC.

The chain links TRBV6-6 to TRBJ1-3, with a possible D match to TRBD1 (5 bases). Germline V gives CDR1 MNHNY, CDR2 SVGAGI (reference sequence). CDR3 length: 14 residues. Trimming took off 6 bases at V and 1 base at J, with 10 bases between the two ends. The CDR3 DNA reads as TGTGCCAGCAGCGGTACAGGTTCTGGAAACACCATATATTTT. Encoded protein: CASSGTGSGNTIYF.